This T cell receptor (beta chain) comes out of a study of T cell repertoires in cytomegalovirus infection. As for the study in general: The authors used CMV epitopes that were HLA-C-restricted (recently identified) and HLA-B-restricted (well studied). Based on public TCR beta signatures, there were indications of CMV infection and of a matching HLA type.

Germline V CDR1 and CDR2: MNHNY, SVGAGI (reference sequence). Trimming shortened V by 2 bases and J by 9 bases, and 17 bases separated the two germline ends. The CDR3 is made up of 14 amino acids. Each CDR3 protein is one row after TCRdb ran MiXCR on the reads. The repertoire consists of around 710,000 distinct CDR3 sequences, with about 28% occurring once and the leading ten covering about an eighth. There are a few counts of this clonotype. The antigen is undetermined. Findings of the study overall: Dominating the ex vivo response were TCR beta clonotypes that were CMV-specific and HLA-C-restricted. Summed frequency of public TCR beta families distinguished CMV carriers with the relevant HLA.

V gene TRBV6-6 combines with J gene TRBJ2-7; D is tentatively TRBD1 or TRBD2 (5 bases each). The sequenced sample was cultured CD8+ T cells from PBMCs, obtained from culture after CMV antigen stimulation. The source is a human donor in good health (CMV status not recorded). Some clones in this sample may be carry-over from other donors' samples. This CDR3 reads CASSYDLRGSRQYV. The DNA for the CDR3 is TGTGCCAGCAGTTACGACTTGAGGGGATCCAGGCAGTACGTC.